This T cell receptor beta chain was sequenced in a study of blood T cell repertoires in COVID-19. Study-wide context: PBMCs, B-cell-depleted T cells, or T cells provided the cDNA or gDNA that made up the material.

The table came from immunoSEQ multiplex PCR; TCRdb's copy has only in-frame clones and leaves some out. Of 60,000 to 90,000 clones in the sample, 70% to 75% were seen once. V lost 4 bases and J lost 3, with 17 bases in between. Per germline, CDR1 LGHDT and CDR2 YNNKEL (reference sequence). The CDR3 has 16 amino acids. The sequence was obtained from a man aged 55 to 69 with acute or convalescent COVID-19. This rearrangement joins TRBV3-1 (or the pseudogene TRBV3-2) to TRBJ2-3, with a tentative D call TRBD2 (7 bases). Sequencing was performed on peripheral blood. The CDR3 region is CASSPVGGGSTDTQYF. In nucleotides, the CDR3 is TGTGCCAGCAGCCCCGTAGGGGGGGGGTCAACAGATACGCAGTATTTT.